The next 6 T cell receptor beta chains were all read from a single sample in a study of blood T cell repertoires in COVID-19. TCRdb keeps only in-frame clones here, not all; method: immunoSEQ multiplex PCR. This repertoire shows 350,000 to 400,000 clones, roughly 87% found once; its top ten account for 2.5% to 3%. The sample taken for sequencing was PBMCs or T cells enriched from blood (not recorded which). The receptors derive from a woman in her 30s who had recovered from COVID-19.

The V call is TRBV29-1, the J call TRBJ1-2, with 8 bases that match TRBD1. The V gene's germline CDR1 is SQVTM and CDR2 ANQGSEA. CDR3 length: 15 amino acids. Trimming cost V 0 bases and J 8 bases; bases outside gene matches: 11. DNA for the CDR3: TGCAGCGTTGAAGATCTAATGAGGCAGGGGGCGGGCTACACCTTC. Protein product: CSVEDLMRQGAGYTF.

V usage is TRBV7-8 and J usage is TRBJ2-1, with a weak D call TRBD2 (7 bases). The CDR3 has 15 residues. CDR1 is SGHVS and CDR2 is FQNEAQ in the germline V gene. V dropped 5 bases and J dropped 9 bases, with 20 bases sitting between them. The CDR3 protein is CASSPMAGAAGEQFF. The CDR3 DNA reads TGTGCCAGCAGCCCGATGGCGGGGGCCGCGGGTGAGCAGTTCTTC.

The chain combines TRBV3-1 (or the pseudogene TRBV3-2) with TRBJ1-1; D is ambiguous. Deletions cut 1 base from V and 0 bases from J, with 6 bases between. The CDR3 totals 14 residues. Germline V gene data show CDR1 as LGHDT and CDR2 as YNNKEL (reference sequence). The CDR3 DNA follows: TGTGCCAGCAGCCAAGTGGGCGTGAACACTGAAGCTTTCTTT. The encoded protein is CASSQVGVNTEAFF.

The chain recombines TRBV2 with TRBJ1-5; 11 nucleotides agree with TRBD1. Trimming at V came to 4 bases and at J to 9 bases, leaving 2 bases not matched to a gene. Germline V gene sequence: CDR1 SNHLY, CDR2 FYNNEI. This CDR3 is built from 13 residues. In DNA form, the CDR3 reads TGTGCCAGCAGTGCCGGGACAGGGGGGCCCCAGCATTTT. Amino acid sequence: CASSAGTGGPQHF.

V is TRBV18 and J is TRBJ2-3; TRBD2 matches 8 bases. The CDR3 spans 15 residues. Trimming cost V 2 bases and J 4 bases; bases outside gene matches: 5. The germline V gene encodes CDR1 KGHSH and CDR2 LQKENI. CDR3 region: CASSPAGGNADTQYF. The CDR3 nucleotides are TGTGCCAGCTCACCAGCGGGGGGCAACGCAGATACGCAGTATTTT.

The chain recombines TRBV15 with TRBJ2-6; 8 nucleotides align to TRBD1. Germline CDR1 LNHNV, CDR2 YYDKDF (reference sequence). This CDR3 spans 19 amino acids. Trimming removed 3 bases from V and 0 bases from J; junction bases left unmatched: 10. This CDR3 is CATSSLRGQGISGANVLTF. CDR3 sequence (DNA): TGTGCCACCAGCAGTCTCCGCGGACAGGGAATCTCTGGGGCCAACGTCCTGACTTTC. Together with reference TRBV15 and TRBJ2-6, the CDR3 gives the full variable domain: DAMVIQNPRYQVTQFGKPVTLSCSQTLNHNVMYWYQQKSSQAPKLLFHYYDKDFNNEADTPDNFQSRRPNTSFCFLDIRSPGLGDTAMYLCATSSLRGQGISGANVLTFGAGSRLTVL.